This TCR beta chain was retrieved from a study of ipilimumab plus nivolumab after autologous stem cell transplantation. Overall study: Myeloma cases were transplant-naive high-risk or relapsed within 3 years post first autologous transplant. Study-wide results and limits: TCR repertoire, Treg phenotype and gut microbiota reportedly support more study of this approach.

As regards this clone: Its antigen is as yet unknown.

The V gene's germline CDR1 is LGHNA and CDR2 YSLEER. The CDR3 spans 15 residues. With 4 bases clipped from V and 9 bases from J, the junction kept 10 bases outside the gene matches. Patients got ipilimumab 1 mg/kg beginning 14 to 28 days post-transplant. Through week 26, nivolumab 3 mg/kg IV was given weeks 1, 4, 7, 10, then biweekly. Method: immunoSEQ multiplex PCR; TCRdb's copy keeps in-frame clones and lacks some. The table lists 35,000 to 50,000 clones, about 88% of them singletons. This receptor was obtained from a male donor with multiple myeloma. The sample consisted of PBMCs, taken in a trial of ipilimumab plus nivolumab as post-transplant consolidation. The chain links TRBV4-3 to TRBJ2-1; 9 bases match TRBD2. DNA of the CDR3: TGCGCCAGCAGCCCTAGCGGGGTAATTGAGGGTGAGCAGTTCTTC. Its translation is CASSPSGVIEGEQFF.